This T cell receptor (beta chain) was identified during a study of OX40 agonist ivuxolimab in advanced cancers. For the study in its entirety: Ivuxolimab was a fully human IgG2 agonistic monoclonal antibody targeting the costimulatory receptor OX40 (CD134). Intravenous ivuxolimab was administered to patients every 2 weeks at six dose levels: 0.01, 0.1, 0.3, 1.5, 3 and 10 mg/kg. Of the roughly 52 dose-escalation patients, hepatocellular carcinoma was present in about 20, melanoma in around 15, renal cell carcinoma in 9 and head and neck cancer in 9. The dose-escalation cohort was 80% to 90% male with a mean age of approximately 59 years, ranging from 23 to 79. Patients were allowed to have had prior anti-PD-1, anti-PD-L1 or anti-CTLA-4 therapy, and 30% to 50% of the dose-escalation patients had previously received checkpoint inhibitors. Partial responses occurred in three dose-escalation patients, of whom one had hepatocellular carcinoma and two had cutaneous melanoma. Peripheral TCRbeta sequencing aimed to test whether ivuxolimab altered TCR sequence diversity and caused clonal T-cell expansion. The paper reports the monotherapy dose-escalation portion (N of about 54 patients) of the phase I ivuxolimab trial. The study at large found these results: At doses of 0.1 to 3.0 mg/kg, clonal expansion of both CD4+ and CD8+ T cells in blood was seen between baseline and week 6. On average, CD8+ T cells showed more expanded clones than CD4+ T cells after ivuxolimab. In partial responders in the 0.1-3.0 mg/kg groups, normalized peripheral clonal expansion was found to be among the lowest, especially among CD8+ T cells. Which antigens the clonally expanded peripheral T cells were specific for was not determined. Low levels of normalized T-cell clonal expansion were also seen in some patients who did not respond.

Patients with autoimmune disease history or receiving systemic immunosuppression were excluded from the trial. Peripheral blood for TCR sequencing was drawn from every dose cohort at baseline, at cycle 4 day 1 and at cycle 7 day 1. Samples were obtained from an open-label, multicenter, first-in-human phase I dose-escalation trial of ivuxolimab. Adults with locally advanced or metastatic melanoma, renal cell carcinoma, hepatocellular carcinoma or head and neck squamous cell carcinoma were enrolled in the trial. Before TCR sequencing, CD4+ T cells and CD8+ T cells from peripheral blood were sorted into separate populations. Genomic DNA was isolated from the sorted cells so that the TCRbeta CDR3 region could be sequenced. TCRbeta CDR3 regions were sequenced using the immunoSEQ Assay. Not all clones reach the TCRdb copy of this immuneACCESS table, which keeps in-frame sequences only. Checked studies attribute under half of the gap to unresolved V genes and leave the rest unexplained. The sample table contains 62,000 or so clones; only one count was recorded for about 90% of them. The ten largest clones add up to about 5.6% of the sample.

The CDR3 measures 18 amino acids from cysteine to phenylalanine. The DNA shown is the 54-base CDR3, in frame from base 1. Sequences PRHDT (CDR1) and FYEKMQ (CDR2) are obtained from the germline V gene (reference sequence). V and J are truncated by 0 bases and 5 bases respectively, leaving an intervening sequence of 20 bases. Comment on this clone: Its antigen is currently not known. Base qualities are not provided; no much larger clone lies one nucleotide away.

The sample here was CD4+ or CD8+ T cells sorted from blood, taken in a trial of the OX40 agonist ivuxolimab. This receptor was identified in an adult with an advanced solid tumor such as melanoma, head and neck, liver or kidney cancer. This chain is built from TRBV13 and TRBJ2-1; no D segment can be confidently identified. The CDR3 loop reads CASSLGPVYGDYNNEQFF. The DNA sequence is given as TGTGCCAGCAGCTTAGGCCCGGTTTATGGAGATTACAACAATGAGCAGTTCTTC.